This TCR beta chain was retrieved from a study of blood T cell repertoires in COVID-19. The CDR3 sequence is 15 residues long. After removal of 2 bases from V and 6 bases from J, the junction contained 4 bases not matched to a gene. Per the germline V gene, CDR1 is MNHEY and CDR2 is SMNVEV (reference sequence). This clone has a single count. The data were produced by immunoSEQ multiplex PCR, yet TCRdb's version contains in-frame clones alone and is incomplete. The sample has roughly 87,000 clones; about two thirds are singletons. The chain joins TRBV27 to TRBJ2-2; 9 bases are shared with TRBD2. Input material: peripheral blood. The source is a woman of 80 years or more with acute or convalescent COVID-19. CDR3: CASSLALAGPGELFF. The CDR3 bases are TGTGCCAGCAGTTTAGCCCTAGCGGGGCCCGGGGAGCTGTTTTTT.